This T cell receptor beta chain was retrieved from a study of tumor-infiltrating lymphocytes in oesophageal squamous cell carcinoma (TCRdb year 2016). CDR1 MNHNS and CDR2 SASEGT were looked up in the germline V gene. The CDR3 holds 13 amino acids from the cysteine to the phenylalanine. The entry retains the CDR3 DNA only, 39 bases that are in frame from base 1. V is shortened by 5 bases, J by 3 bases, and the region joining them spans 10 bases. Preparation of the library involved PCR. Sequencer: Illumina HiSeq 2000. Using fastp at Q25 and MiXCR, TCRdb reprocessed the public reads and kept productive beta chains. Each entry merges the rows of one CDR3 protein and shows their most common DNA and genes. For this sample there are approximately 20,000 distinct CDR3 sequences; about 34% appear just once. The ten top clones hold 9.5% to 13% of the sample. Many counts were recorded for this clonotype. The antigen it recognizes is unknown. Per-nucleotide qualities are absent, and no much larger clonotype sits a single base away.

The chain links TRBV6-1 with TRBJ1-1; a confident D gene designation cannot be given. The source of this sequence is a male donor with esophageal squamous cell carcinoma. The sample taken for sequencing was esophageal tumor tissue. CDR3 loop: CASSRNWDTEAFF. The nucleotide sequence is given as TGTGCCAGCAGTCGAAATTGGGACACTGAAGCTTTCTTT.